Listed below are T cell receptor beta chains from one sample, sequenced in a study of CXCR3-negative and CXCR3-positive naive CD8 T cells. TCRdb reprocessed the 5' RACE reads and stores each CDR3 protein as one record, lacking DNA. The listing records about 7,000 distinct CDR3 sequences. Source material: naive CXCR3+ CD8+ T cells from blood. These receptors all come from a human donor in good health. Some clones in this sample may be carry-over from other donors' samples. Each CDR3 is given with its conserved first and last residue. Each record gives: V gene, clone size, J gene, CDR3 protein. Not all rows give a size; the values are once, few, many and, for expanded clones, a class.

v_call: TRBV28
clone_size: NA
j_call: TRBJ2-2
cdr3_aa: CASSSRQGLRTGELFF

v_call: TRBV11-2
clone_size: medium-sized
j_call: TRBJ1-5
cdr3_aa: CASSLHQGYGQPQHF

v_call: TRBV29-1
clone_size: NA
j_call: TRBJ2-2
cdr3_aa: CSVESQNTGELFF

v_call: TRBV12-5
clone_size: NA
j_call: TRBJ2-7
cdr3_aa: CASGLVSGITDEQYF

v_call: TRBV14
clone_size: NA
j_call: TRBJ1-1
cdr3_aa: CASSQLFDTMNTEAFF

v_call: TRBV27
clone_size: medium-sized
j_call: TRBJ1-4
cdr3_aa: CASSSTGTGANEKLFF

v_call: TRBV29-1
clone_size: NA
j_call: TRBJ2-7
cdr3_aa: CSVEAVGAETYEQYF

v_call: TRBV20-1
clone_size: NA
j_call: TRBJ2-7
cdr3_aa: CSASQGSGTGISYEQYF

v_call: TRBV13
clone_size: NA
j_call: TRBJ2-4
cdr3_aa: CASSLGQGGMDF

v_call: TRBV5-1
clone_size: NA
j_call: TRBJ2-1
cdr3_aa: CASSIRQGTLDEQFF

v_call: TRBV11-3
clone_size: NA
j_call: TRBJ2-2
cdr3_aa: CASSGRQGPNTGELFF

v_call: TRBV29-1
clone_size: medium-sized
j_call: TRBJ2-1
cdr3_aa: CSVASYNEQFF

v_call: TRBV5-5
clone_size: NA
j_call: TRBJ2-7
cdr3_aa: CASSPDTNSYEQYF